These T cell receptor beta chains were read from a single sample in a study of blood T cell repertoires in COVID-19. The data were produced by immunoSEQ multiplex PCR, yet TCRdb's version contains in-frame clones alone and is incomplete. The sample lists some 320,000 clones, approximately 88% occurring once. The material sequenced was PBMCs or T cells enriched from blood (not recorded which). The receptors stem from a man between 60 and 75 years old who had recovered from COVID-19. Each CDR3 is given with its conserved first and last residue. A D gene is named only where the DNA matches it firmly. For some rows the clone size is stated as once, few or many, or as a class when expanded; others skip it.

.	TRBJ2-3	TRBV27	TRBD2	CASSSGGLAGGFINTQYF	TGTGCCAGCAGTTCGGGGGGACTAGCGGGAGGGTTCATTAATACGCAGTATTTT
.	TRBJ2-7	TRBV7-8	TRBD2	CASSPGSGSYEQYF	TGTGCCAGCAGCCCAGGTAGCGGGAGCTACGAGCAGTACTTC
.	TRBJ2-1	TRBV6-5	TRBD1	CASTRTGVSYNEQFF	TGTGCCAGCACGCGGACAGGGGTCTCCTACAATGAGCAGTTCTTC
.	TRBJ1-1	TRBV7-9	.	CASSPEGASFTEAFF	TGTGCCAGCAGTCCGGAGGGAGCCTCTTTCACTGAAGCTTTCTTT
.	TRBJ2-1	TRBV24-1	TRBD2	CATSDFGASGSYNEQFF	TGTGCCACCAGTGATTTCGGGGCTAGCGGGAGTTATAATGAGCAGTTCTTC
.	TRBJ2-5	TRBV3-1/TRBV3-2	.	CASSQDREETQYF	TGTGCCAGCAGCCAAGATCGGGAGGAGACCCAGTACTTC
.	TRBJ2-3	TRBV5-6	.	CASIRGTDTDTQYF	TGTGCCAGCATACGGGGGACTGACACAGATACGCAGTATTTT
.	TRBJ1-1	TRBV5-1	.	CASSPTSGNTEAFF	TGCGCCAGCAGCCCTACATCAGGGAACACTGAAGCTTTCTTT
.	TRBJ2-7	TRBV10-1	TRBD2	CASRTGLAGGNDYEQYF	TGCGCCAGCAGAACGGGACTAGCGGGAGGGAATGACTACGAGCAGTACTTC
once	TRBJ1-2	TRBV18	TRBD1	CASSPQQGLDYGYTF	TGTGCCAGCTCACCGCAACAGGGGTTAGACTATGGCTACACCTTC
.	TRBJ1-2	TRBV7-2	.	CASSSGGAAGGPYYGYTF	TGTGCCAGCAGCTCCGGGGGGGCTGCCGGGGGCCCCTACTATGGCTACACCTTC
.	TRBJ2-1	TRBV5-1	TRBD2	CASSFTGTSGRSRVNEQFF	TGCGCCAGCAGCTTCACCGGGACTAGCGGGAGGTCCAGGGTGAATGAGCAGTTCTTC
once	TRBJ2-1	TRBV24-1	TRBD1	CATSDLSPGGSYNEQFF	TGTGCCACCAGTGATTTATCGCCAGGGGGCTCCTACAATGAGCAGTTCTTC
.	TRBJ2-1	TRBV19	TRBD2	CASSKLGTTGFEQFF	TGTGCCAGTAGTAAACTCGGGACTACCGGGTTTGAGCAGTTCTTC
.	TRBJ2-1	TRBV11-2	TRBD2	CASSLDMMASGYNEQFF	TGTGCCAGCAGCTTAGATATGATGGCTAGCGGGTACAATGAGCAGTTCTTC
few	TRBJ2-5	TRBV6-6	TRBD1	CASSRFTGTGREETQYF	TGTGCCAGCAGTAGATTTACCGGGACAGGGCGAGAGGAGACCCAGTACTTC
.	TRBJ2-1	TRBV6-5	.	CASSPREPSYNEQFF	TGTGCCAGCAGTCCCCGGGAACCGTCCTACAATGAGCAGTTCTTC
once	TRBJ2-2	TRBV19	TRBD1	CASSARTGGNTGELFF	TGTGCCAGTAGTGCCAGGACAGGGGGCAACACCGGGGAGCTGTTTTTT
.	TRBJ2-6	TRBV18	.	CASSLGSSGANVLTF	TGTGCCAGCTCCCTCGGGAGCTCTGGGGCCAACGTCCTGACTTTC
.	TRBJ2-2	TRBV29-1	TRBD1	CSVPGQGYTGELFF	TGCAGCGTTCCGGGACAGGGGTACACCGGGGAGCTGTTTTTT
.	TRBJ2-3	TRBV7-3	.	CASSRGYGSDTQYF	TGTGCCAGCAGCAGGGGGTATGGGTCAGATACGCAGTATTTT
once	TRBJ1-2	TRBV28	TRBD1	CASSNTGGGPNYGYTF	TGTGCCAGCAGCAATACAGGGGGCGGGCCCAACTATGGCTACACCTTC
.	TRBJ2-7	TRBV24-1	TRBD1	CATSSARGPDEQYF	TGTGCCACCAGTTCGGCCAGGGGGCCGGACGAGCAGTACTTC
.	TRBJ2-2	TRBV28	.	CASRMGGGTGELFF	TGTGCCAGCAGGATGGGGGGAGGCACCGGGGAGCTGTTTTTT
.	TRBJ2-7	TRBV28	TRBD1	CASSLWGQGAYEQYF	TGTGCCAGCAGCCTGTGGGGACAGGGGGCCTACGAGCAGTACTTC
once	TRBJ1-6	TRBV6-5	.	CATNPGRNSPLHF	TGTGCCACCAACCCAGGCAGAAATTCACCCCTCCACTTT
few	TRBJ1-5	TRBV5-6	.	CASSLVGARQPQHF	TGTGCCAGCAGCTTGGTGGGGGCGAGGCAGCCCCAGCATTTT
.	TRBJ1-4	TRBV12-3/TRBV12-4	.	CASRDNEKLFF	TGTGCCAGCCGGGATAATGAAAAACTGTTTTTT
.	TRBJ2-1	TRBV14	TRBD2	CASSATSGSYNEQFF	TGTGCCAGCAGCGCGACTAGCGGGTCATACAATGAGCAGTTCTTC
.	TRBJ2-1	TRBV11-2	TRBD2	CASSSLAPSSYNEQFF	TGTGCCAGCAGCTCACTAGCGCCAAGCTCCTACAATGAGCAGTTCTTC
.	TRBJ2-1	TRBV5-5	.	CASSLGPARLTYNEQFF	TGTGCCAGCAGCTTGGGTCCGGCGAGGCTTACCTACAATGAGCAGTTCTTC
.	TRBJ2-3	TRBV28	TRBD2	CASSLGRAGGPSDTQYF	TGTGCCAGCAGTTTAGGTCGAGCGGGAGGGCCTTCAGATACGCAGTATTTT
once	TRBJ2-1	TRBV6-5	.	CASSYSTNEQFF	TGTGCCAGCAGTTACTCTACTAATGAGCAGTTCTTC
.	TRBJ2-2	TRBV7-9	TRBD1	CASSLHRGGTGELFF	TGTGCCAGCAGCCTCCACAGGGGTGGCACCGGGGAGCTGTTTTTT
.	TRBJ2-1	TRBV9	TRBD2	CASTSGLAGGNEQFF	TGTGCCAGCACTTCCGGACTAGCGGGGGGCAATGAGCAGTTCTTC
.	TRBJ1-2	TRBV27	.	CASSLTGDLGGYTF	TGTGCCAGCAGTTTAACGGGGGATTTGGGGGGCTACACCTTC
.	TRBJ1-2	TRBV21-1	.	CASSSGGANYGYTF	TGTGCCAGCAGCTCGGGGGGGGCAAACTATGGCTACACCTTC
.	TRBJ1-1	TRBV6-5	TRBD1	CASSYDREAEAFF	TGTGCCAGCAGTTACGACAGGGAAGCTGAAGCTTTCTTT
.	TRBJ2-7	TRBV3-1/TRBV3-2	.	CASSQDSRQSWVYEQYF	TGTGCCAGCAGCCAAGACAGTCGACAGAGTTGGGTCTACGAGCAGTACTTC
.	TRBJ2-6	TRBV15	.	CATSRDPQGLGANVLTF	TGTGCCACCAGCAGAGATCCACAGGGCCTTGGGGCCAACGTCCTGACTTTC
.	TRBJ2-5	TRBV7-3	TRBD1	CASSSGLSGTGMRETQYF	TGTGCCAGCAGTTCCGGGCTCTCCGGGACAGGGATGCGGGAGACCCAGTACTTC
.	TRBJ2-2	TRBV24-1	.	CATSQGPSGELFF	TGTGCCACCAGTCAGGGCCCCAGCGGGGAGCTGTTTTTT
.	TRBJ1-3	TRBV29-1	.	CSVEASQGRPIYF	TGCAGCGTTGAAGCCTCCCAGGGGAGACCCATATATTTT
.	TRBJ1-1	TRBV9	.	CASSVAVGQSEAFF	TGTGCCAGCAGCGTAGCGGTTGGGCAGTCTGAAGCTTTCTTT
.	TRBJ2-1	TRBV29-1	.	CSVVFRPSNEQFF	TGCAGCGTTGTTTTTCGACCTAGCAATGAGCAGTTCTTC
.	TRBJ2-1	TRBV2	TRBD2	CASRAGTTPYNEQFF	TGTGCCAGCAGAGCCGGGACTACCCCTTACAATGAGCAGTTCTTC
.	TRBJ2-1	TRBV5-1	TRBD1	CASSWGQGGQFF	TGCGCCAGCAGCTGGGGACAGGGAGGGCAGTTCTTC
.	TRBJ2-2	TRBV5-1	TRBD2	CASSPRPGREWTGELFF	TGCGCCAGCAGCCCGAGGCCCGGGAGGGAGTGGACCGGGGAGCTGTTTTTT
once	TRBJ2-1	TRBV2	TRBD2	CASSPGTSGSNEQFF	TGTGCCAGCAGTCCCGGGACTAGCGGGAGCAATGAGCAGTTCTTC
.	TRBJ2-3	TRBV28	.	CASSFPGSTDTQYF	TGTGCCAGCAGTTTTCCGGGGTCCACAGATACGCAGTATTTT